A single sample gave rise to the 19 T cell receptor beta chains below, sequenced in a study of T cell repertoires in cytomegalovirus infection. TCRdb itself ran the reads through MiXCR, one entry per CDR3 protein. The repertoire includes 200,000 to 300,000 distinct CDR3 sequences, approximately 10% of them detected once, and roughly 16% sits in the top ten. The sequenced sample was PBMCs. The receptors were gathered from a human donor in good health (CMV status not recorded). Some clones in this sample may be carry-over from other donors' samples.

This clonotype was seen at least ten times. The V call is TRBV7-2, the J call TRBJ1-1, with D tentatively TRBD1 (5 bases). Trimming removed 5 bases from V and 1 base from J, with 11 bases in between. Germline lookup yields CDR1 SGHTA and CDR2 FQGNSA. The CDR3 sequence is 14 residues long. Here the CDR3 DNA reads TGTGCCAGCAGCCAGGAGGGACGGAACACTGAAGCTTTCTTT. This codes for CASSQEGRNTEAFF.

This clonotype was observed many times. This rearrangement joins TRBV28 to TRBJ1-1; D gene ambiguous. Germline V CDR1 and CDR2: MDHEN, SYDVKM. V was trimmed by 4 bases and J by 0 bases, leaving 15 bases between them. This CDR3 has 16 residues. The CDR3 DNA reads as TGTGCCAGCAGTTCCGGGAACTATGCTATGAACACTGAAGCTTTCTTT. It translates to CASSSGNYAMNTEAFF.

This clonotype came up many times. V gene TRBV28 combines with J gene TRBJ2-3; 9 nucleotides match TRBD1. CDR3 length equals 16 residues. Germline V gene lookup returns CDR1 MDHEN and CDR2 SYDVKM. V was pared by 4 bases and J by 4 bases, with 9 bases of the junction left unmatched. The CDR3 bases are TGTGCCAGCAGTTATGGACAGGGGTCGGTGGCAGATACGCAGTATTTT. Amino acids: CASSYGQGSVADTQYF.

This clonotype appeared many times. This rearrangement joins TRBV5-6 to TRBJ2-7; D remains unclear. This CDR3 is 11 amino acids long. The germline CDR1 and CDR2 sequences are SGHDT and YYEEEE. The V end lost 4 bases, the J end lost 7 bases, and 9 bases lay between the germline ends. CDR3 loop: CASSLLREQYF. The DNA for the CDR3 is TGTGCCAGCAGCCTGCTACGTGAGCAGTACTTC. Full variable domain (rest looked up from reference TRBV5-6 and TRBJ2-7): DAGVTQSPTHLIKTRGQQVTLRCSPKSGHDTVSWYQQALGQGPQFIFQYYEEEERQRGNFPDRFSGHQFPNYSSELNVNALLLGDSALYLCASSLLREQYFGPGTRLTVT.

In its sample, this clonotype was seen many times. The chain uses TRBV7-2 and TRBJ2-2, with TRBD2 matching over 11 bases. CDR3 length: 16 amino acids. Trimming removed 3 bases from V and 5 bases from J; junction bases left unmatched: 5. Germline-derived CDR1 and CDR2 are SGHTA and FQGNSA. CDR3 DNA: TGTGCCAGCAGCTTTAGCGGGGGGGCCGGGACCGGGGAGCTGTTTTTT. It translates to CASSFSGGAGTGELFF.

This clonotype was observed many times. The chain has TRBV5-1 and TRBJ2-3; tentatively, D is TRBD1 or TRBD2 (5 bases each). This CDR3 contains 15 residues. The V end lost 4 bases, the J end lost 4 bases, and 16 bases lay between the germline ends. The germline gives CDR1 SGHRS, CDR2 YFSETQ. The DNA of the CDR3 is TGCGCCAGCAGCCCTGGCACGAGGGGCGCAGATACGCAGTATTTT. Protein sequence: CASSPGTRGADTQYF.

This clonotype was counted many times. This sequence joins TRBV7-2 and TRBJ1-5; 8 bases align to TRBD1. The CDR3 has 15 amino acids. J was trimmed by 6 bases and V by 5 bases; bases with no gene match: 9. From germline, CDR1 is SGHTA and CDR2 FQGNSA. This chain's CDR3 is CASSPSRQGSQPQHF. DNA of the CDR3: TGTGCCAGCAGCCCCAGCCGACAGGGGAGTCAGCCCCAGCATTTT. Filled out from reference TRBV7-2 and TRBJ1-5, the complete variable domain reads GAGVSQSPSNKVTEKGKDVELRCDPISGHTALYWYRQSLGQGLEFLIYFQGNSAPDKSGLPSDRFSAERTGGSVSTLTIQRTQQEDSAVYLCASSPSRQGSQPQHFGDGTRLSIL.

In this sample, this clonotype turned up many times. V gene TRBV7-9 combines with J gene TRBJ2-7, with D possibly matching TRBD1 (5 bases). Trimming pared 1 base from V and 2 bases from J, leaving 9 bases between. The CDR3 spans 14 residues. The germline CDR1 and CDR2 sequences are SEHNR and FQNEAQ (reference sequence). CDR3 protein: CASSLVAGTYEQYF. The CDR3 nucleotides read TGTGCCAGCAGCTTAGTGGCAGGGACCTACGAGCAGTACTTC.

This clonotype appeared a few times. The chain combines TRBV12-3 or TRBV12-4 with TRBJ2-1; 10 positions match TRBD2. CDR3 length: 16 residues. V gave up 6 bases and J gave up 2 bases; unmatched junction bases: 7. The CDR3 sequence: CASSPGTSATYNEQFF. The DNA for the CDR3 is TGTGCCAGCAGCCCCGGGACTAGCGCAACCTACAATGAGCAGTTCTTC.

This clonotype was seen ten or more times. As DNA, the CDR3 is TGTGCCAGCAGCCGCAGAGGGGGGACAGGGGGCGCGGAGCCCCAGCATTTT. The encoded protein is CASSRRGGTGGAEPQHF. The J gene is TRBJ1-5, the V gene TRBV7-2; 12 bases are a match to TRBD1. There are 17 residues in the CDR3. Germline CDR1 reads SGHTA; CDR2 reads FQGNSA. After removal of 5 bases from V and 8 bases from J, the junction contained 13 bases not matched to a gene.

This clonotype was counted between two and nine times. Here the CDR3 reads CASSPPRGWSDTQYF. CDR3 nucleotide sequence: TGTGCCAGCAGCCCCCCCAGGGGGTGGTCGGATACGCAGTATTTT. V is TRBV7-9 and J is TRBJ2-3; 7 nucleotides match TRBD1. The CDR3 extends over 15 amino acids. With 5 bases clipped from V and 6 bases from J, the junction kept 11 bases outside the gene matches. Germline V gene lookup returns CDR1 SEHNR and CDR2 FQNEAQ (reference sequence). Looking up the rest from reference TRBV7-9 and TRBJ2-3 gives the full variable domain: DTGVSQNPRHKITKRGQNVTFRCDPISEHNRLYWYRQTLGQGPEFLTYFQNEAQLEKSRLLSDRFSAERPKGSFSTLEIQRTEQGDSAMYLCASSPPRGWSDTQYFGPGTRLTVL.

This clonotype has a count of ten or more. The chain carries TRBV7-2 and TRBJ2-7, with a possible D match to TRBD2 (5 bases). Germline CDR1 reads SGHTA; CDR2 reads FQGNSA. V dropped 7 bases and J dropped 5 bases, with 21 bases sitting between them. This CDR3 is 15 amino acids long. The DNA of the CDR3 is TGTGCCAGCACCCAGAGGGAATTGTCATCTCACGAGCAGTACTTC. This translates into CASTQRELSSHEQYF.

At least ten counts were recorded for this clonotype. This rearrangement joins TRBV7-2 to TRBJ2-5; TRBD1 matches 9 bases. Germline assignment: CDR1 SGHTA and CDR2 FQGNSA. This CDR3 has 14 amino acids. V gave up 4 bases and J gave up 5 bases; unmatched junction bases: 5. The CDR3 DNA is TGTGCCAGCAGCTCAGACAGGGGGACGGAGACCCAGTACTTC. Protein: CASSSDRGTETQYF.

The V gene is TRBV12-3 or TRBV12-4, the J gene TRBJ2-6; D may match TRBD1 or TRBD2 (5 bases each). This CDR3 region has 13 residues. The V end was cut by 6 bases, the J end by 5 bases, with 8 bases between. The CDR3 coding sequence is TGTGCCAGCAGGGGGACCTGGGCCAACGTCCTGACTTTC. Encoded protein: CASRGTWANVLTF.

This clonotype was seen many times. This chain connects TRBV20-1 to TRBJ2-7; 9 bases are shared with TRBD1. V lost 3 bases and J lost 3; bases outside the gene matches: 3. CDR3 length: 13 amino acids. Germline values: CDR1 DFQATT, CDR2 SNEGSKA (reference sequence). CDR3 protein: CSARDRGNYEQYF. The CDR3, as DNA: TGCAGTGCTAGGGACAGGGGTAACTACGAGCAGTACTTC.

The chain combines TRBV20-1 with TRBJ1-5; D gene ambiguous. The germline V gene has CDR1 DFQATT and CDR2 SNEGSKA (reference sequence). The CDR3 length is 15 residues. V lost 4 bases and J lost 3, with 16 bases in between. DNA of the CDR3: TGCAGTGCTACCCTATACCTAGAGGCCAATCAGCCCCAGCATTTT. This sequence encodes CSATLYLEANQPQHF.

Worth noting for this clonotype: The junction and the germline gene differ at one end; a read error may be behind it. This chain joins TRBV7-7 and TRBJ2-1; TRBD2 might be the D (5 bases). Looked up from germline, CDR1 is SSHAT and CDR2 is FNYEAQ (reference sequence). The CDR3 runs 14 residues. The CDR3 nucleotides are TGTGCTAGCAGCTTAGCTCTGGGAGACAATGAGCAGTTCTTC. Protein product: CASSLALGDNEQFF.

The chain carries TRBV6-1 and TRBJ1-3; TRBD1 might be the D (5 bases). The CDR3 totals 17 residues. The V and J ends lost 5 bases and 2 bases respectively, with 19 bases between them. Germline V gene sequence: CDR1 MNHNS, CDR2 SASEGT. The CDR3 DNA reads TGTGCCAGCAGTCCCAACCCCGCGGGGGTCGCTGGAAACACCATATATTTT. Its protein is CASSPNPAGVAGNTIYF.

The genes are TRBV20-1 and TRBJ2-1; 12 bases fit TRBD2. The junction had 10 bases not matched to a gene; V was cut back by 6 bases and J by 4 bases. The CDR3 has 16 residues. CDR1 and CDR2 (germline): DFQATT, SNEGSKA (reference sequence). The CDR3 loop reads CSASTLAGGRYNEQFF. In DNA, the CDR3 is TGCAGTGCAAGTACCCTAGCGGGGGGGCGTTACAATGAGCAGTTCTTC.